This TCR beta chain originates from a study of regulatory T cells in long-lasting Graves disease. The TCR beta library used iRepertoire HTBI primers with Arm-PCR amplification of CDR3. MiXCR, run by TCRdb on the multiplex PCR reads, gives a single entry per CDR3 protein. The sample shows about 450,000 distinct CDR3 sequences, 16% of them seen only once. Time point specified: newly diagnosed GD, antithyroid drugs for less than 3 months. Making the TCR library involved RNA that had been extracted from PBMCs. Trimming took 1 base from V and 4 from J, leaving 9 bases between them. CDR3 size: 14 residues. The sample was also linked to a second study, of T cells in Graves' hyperthyroidism and ophthalmopathy. That paper adds: HTBI primers drove first-round RT-PCR of the TCR CDR3.

The chain couples TRBV12-3 or TRBV12-4 to TRBJ2-3; D is uncertain. The source is a woman aged 25-40 years with Graves disease. The material was peripheral blood mononuclear cells (PBMCs), obtained at new diagnosis, from a patient treated with antithyroid drugs. CDR3 sequence (DNA): TGTGCCAGCAGTTTAGGGCAGACCCCAGATACGCAGTATTTT. Protein: CASSLGQTPDTQYF.